The clone carrying this T cell receptor beta chain was detected ten times or more. A single record per CDR3 protein comes from TCRdb applying MiXCR to the 5' RACE reads. The repertoire holds 39,000 or so distinct CDR3 sequences, with around 2.5% as singletons. Trimming pared 3 bases from V and 1 base from J, leaving 13 bases between. Germline V gene data show CDR1 as SGHRS and CDR2 as YFSETQ. The CDR3 has 15 amino acids. This sample stems from a study of neurological immune-mediated disorders. The TCR originated in a man in his thirties or forties with multiple sclerosis. J is TRBJ1-1 and V is TRBV5-1, with a tentative D call TRBD1 (5 bases). Material: PBMCs. The CDR3 DNA follows: TGCGCCAGCAGCTCCAAACAGGAACAGAACACTGAAGCTTTCTTT. The encoded protein is CASSSKQEQNTEAFF.